Following are 25 T cell receptor beta chains from one sample sequenced in a study of blood T cell repertoires in COVID-19. Clones were read by immunoSEQ multiplex PCR, and TCRdb kept only the in-frame ones, dropping some. The top ten hold 1.5% to 2% of the sample, which has about 88,000 clones, 85% to 95% seen once. The source material was peripheral blood. The receptors were sampled from a man in his sixties with acute or convalescent COVID-19.

This clone was counted between two and nine times. V usage is TRBV4-2 and J usage is TRBJ2-7; 11 bases map to TRBD2. The CDR3 sequence is 15 residues long. Looked up from germline, CDR1 is LGHNA and CDR2 is YNFKEQ. J lost 3 bases, V lost 7 bases, and 8 bases had no gene match. DNA of the CDR3: TGTGCCAGCACACCCGGGACTAGCGGAGTCTACGAGCAGTACTTC. Its protein product is CASTPGTSGVYEQYF.

The V call is TRBV4-2, the J call TRBJ2-1; 12 bases match TRBD2. V shed 4 bases, J shed 12 bases, and the junction held 19 bases outside the gene matches. The CDR3 loop spans 18 amino acids. The germline CDR1 and CDR2 sequences are LGHNA and YNFKEQ. This chain's CDR3 is CASSPSMLAGGPGSGQFF. The CDR3 DNA is TGTGCCAGCAGCCCAAGCATGCTAGCGGGAGGGCCGGGCTCCGGGCAGTTCTTC.

The CDR3 nucleotides read TGTGCCAGTAGTATAGAGCGGGGTTACAATGAGCAGTTCTTC. It specifies CASSIERGYNEQFF. The genes are TRBV19 and TRBJ2-1, with D perhaps TRBD2 (6 bases). CDR1 LNHDA and CDR2 SQIVND come from the germline V gene (reference sequence). This CDR3 is built from 14 residues. V lost 0 bases, J lost 4 bases, and 7 bases lay in between. Filled out from reference TRBV19 and TRBJ2-1, the complete variable domain reads DGGITQSPKYLFRKEGQNVTLSCEQNLNHDAMYWYRQDPGQGLRLIYYSQIVNDFQKGDIAEGYSVSREKKESFPLTVTSAQKNPTAFYLCASSIERGYNEQFFGPGTRLTVL.

This chain joins TRBV7-2 and TRBJ2-7; 8 nucleotides agree with TRBD2. The germline CDR1 and CDR2 sequences are SGHTA and FQGNSA. The CDR3 has 15 residues. Germline trimming cut 5 bases from V and 4 bases from J; bases unmatched to any gene: 10. The CDR3 sequence: CASSNAGTSQYEQYF. The CDR3, as DNA: TGTGCCAGCAGCAATGCCGGGACTAGTCAATACGAGCAGTACTTC.

The chain couples TRBV29-1 to TRBJ1-2; 7 nucleotides align to TRBD1. The CDR3 consists of 15 residues. Losses at the gene ends were 3 bases for V and 1 base for J; bases not matched to a gene: 8. From germline, CDR1 is SQVTM and CDR2 ANQGSEA. CDR3 sequence (DNA): TGCAGCGTTGATAGACAGGGAGGCTTTAACTATGGCTACACCTTC. Its translation is CSVDRQGGFNYGYTF. The whole variable domain, filled in from reference TRBV29-1 and TRBJ1-2, reads SAVISQKPSRDICQRGTSLTIQCQVDSQVTMMFWYRQQPGQSLTLIATANQGSEATYESGFVIDKFPISRPNLTFSTLTVSNMSPEDSSIYLCSVDRQGGFNYGYTFGSGTRLTVV.

The rearrangement uses TRBV3-1 (or the pseudogene TRBV3-2) and TRBJ2-7; TRBD1 matches 11 bases. The V segment lost 4 bases and the J segment 6 bases; nucleotides outside the gene matches: 11. CDR1 LGHDT and CDR2 YNNKEL come from the germline V gene (reference sequence). The CDR3 is 16 residues long. The CDR3 is CASSPDPGTGGGEQYF. The CDR3 nucleotides are TGTGCCAGCAGCCCCGACCCAGGGACAGGGGGAGGCGAGCAGTACTTC.

The chain combines TRBV7-9 with TRBJ2-1; D remains ambiguous. V was cut by 4 bases and J by 8 bases, with 12 bases left in between. Looked up from germline, CDR1 is SEHNR and CDR2 is FQNEAQ (reference sequence). The CDR3 runs 13 residues. CDR3 nucleotide sequence: TGTGCCAGCAGCTCGACTGCACGGGATGAGCAGTTCTTC. Its translation is CASSSTARDEQFF.

This chain uses TRBV6-2 or TRBV6-3 with TRBJ2-1, with 10 bases lining up with TRBD2. Trimming removed 4 bases from V and 3 bases from J; junction bases left unmatched: 3. Germline V CDR1 and CDR2: MNHEY, SVGEGT. CDR3 length: 15 residues. The CDR3 nucleotides are TGTGCCAGCAGTTTAGCGGGAGGCTTCTACAATGAGCAGTTCTTC. Translating gives CASSLAGGFYNEQFF.

This clone was recorded only once. V is TRBV11-2 and J is TRBJ2-7; 9 bases match TRBD1. J was trimmed by 8 bases and V by 5 bases; bases with no gene match: 13. Germline V gene data show CDR1 as SGHAT and CDR2 as FQNNGV. The CDR3 loop spans 15 amino acids. The DNA for the CDR3 is TGTGCCAGCAGCATGCTGGGACAGGGCGCTTTGAAGCAGTACTTC. It encodes CASSMLGQGALKQYF. Variable domain in full (rest from reference TRBV11-2 and TRBJ2-7): EAGVAQSPRYKIIEKRQSVAFWCNPISGHATLYWYQQILGQGPKLLIQFQNNGVVDDSQLPKDRFSAERLKGVDSTLKIQPAKLEDSAVYLCASSMLGQGALKQYFGPGTRLTVT.

The chain joins TRBV7-3 to TRBJ2-1, with TRBD2 identical over 10 bases. This CDR3 is 16 amino acids long. Trimming cost V 4 bases and J 4 bases; bases outside gene matches: 7. Germline V gene lookup returns CDR1 SGHTA and CDR2 FQGTGA. CDR3 amino acids: CASSSSGSSEYNEQFF. CDR3 in DNA: TGTGCCAGCAGCTCTAGCGGGAGTAGTGAGTACAATGAGCAGTTCTTC.

The chain links TRBV19 to TRBJ1-4; a weak D match, TRBD1 (5 bases). The CDR3 has 15 amino acids. CDR1 and CDR2 from the germline V gene are LNHDA and SQIVND (reference sequence). Trimming left V 5 bases short and J 4 bases short, with 14 bases between. The DNA of the CDR3 is TGTGCCAGTAGTTTCCCGGGACTGCTTAATGAAAAACTGTTTTTT. Encoded protein: CASSFPGLLNEKLFF.

In its sample, this clone was seen once. This chain connects TRBV19 to TRBJ1-1; D is ambiguous. Germline CDR1 reads LNHDA; CDR2 reads SQIVND (reference sequence). The CDR3 is 16 amino acids. V lost 1 base to trimming and J lost 2 bases, with 14 bases between them. In nucleotides, the CDR3 is TGTGCCAGTAGTATAGCGGTGTCACTTAGCAACACTGAAGCTTTCTTT. Translating it yields CASSIAVSLSNTEAFF.

This sequence joins TRBV25-1 and TRBJ1-1, with 8 bases fitting TRBD1. CDR3 length equals 13 residues. J gave up 7 bases and V 2 bases, and 3 bases lay outside the gene matches. From germline, CDR1 is MGHDK and CDR2 SYGVNS. The CDR3 DNA is TGTGCCAGCAGTGAACCCGGACAGGGTGAAGCTTTCTTT. Encoded protein: CASSEPGQGEAFF.

V usage is TRBV3-1 (or the pseudogene TRBV3-2) and J usage is TRBJ1-5, with 8 nucleotides matching TRBD1. CDR1 is LGHDT and CDR2 is YNNKEL in the germline V gene (reference sequence). V was clipped by 3 bases and J by 5 bases; unmatched bases: 6. This CDR3 contains 15 residues. CDR3 region: CASSHRQGIHQPQHF. The CDR3 DNA sequence: TGTGCCAGCAGCCATAGACAGGGGATCCATCAGCCCCAGCATTTT.

The rearrangement links TRBV7-3 to TRBJ2-3; D perhaps matches TRBD1 (6 bases). The CDR3 has 15 residues. V lost 5 bases and J lost 3, with 15 bases in between. Germline values: CDR1 SGHTA, CDR2 FQGTGA. CDR3 sequence reads: CASSPTGHQTDTQYF. CDR3 sequence (DNA): TGTGCCAGCAGCCCAACGGGACACCAGACAGATACGCAGTATTTT.

The V call is TRBV6-5, the J call TRBJ1-4; 7 nucleotides line up with TRBD1. The J segment lost 7 bases and the V segment lost 11 bases, leaving 13 bases of the junction unmatched. Germline CDR1 reads MNHEY; CDR2 reads SVGAGI. CDR3 size: 14 residues. The CDR3 nucleotides read TGTGCCGTACAGTGGTGGGACAGCTCTGAAAAACTGTTTTTT. This encodes CAVQWWDSSEKLFF.

V is TRBV5-1 and J is TRBJ2-7; no reliable D call. This CDR3 contains 14 residues. V was shortened by 0 bases and J by 0 bases, with 7 bases between the two germline ends. Per germline, CDR1 SGHRS and CDR2 YFSETQ. The CDR3 sequence is CASSLGQASYEQYF. As DNA, the CDR3 is TGCGCCAGCAGCTTGGGGCAGGCCTCCTACGAGCAGTACTTC.

The chain links TRBV19 to TRBJ1-1; D gene unclear. Germline lookup yields CDR1 LNHDA and CDR2 SQIVND (reference sequence). The CDR3 consists of 14 residues. Trimming removed 3 bases at V and 2 bases at J, with 10 bases between. Here the CDR3 reads CASSIGSSNTEAFF. DNA of the CDR3: TGTGCCAGTAGTATTGGCAGTTCCAACACTGAAGCTTTCTTT.

V usage is TRBV3-1 (or the pseudogene TRBV3-2) and J usage is TRBJ2-3; TRBD2 matches at 7 bases. The length of the CDR3 is 13 residues. Germline V gene lookup returns CDR1 LGHDT and CDR2 YNNKEL (reference sequence). V trimming: 1 base; J trimming: 11 bases; junction bases outside the gene matches: 6. The CDR3 coding sequence is TGTGCCAGCAGCCAAGTTGGCGGGAGTTGGCAGTATTTT. Translation: CASSQVGGSWQYF.

V is TRBV6-5 and J is TRBJ1-5, with 7 positions matching TRBD1. Trimming cost V 6 bases and J 7 bases; bases outside gene matches: 6. Germline V gives CDR1 MNHEY, CDR2 SVGAGI. The CDR3 contains 13 residues. The CDR3 reads CASSQPGGQPQHF. CDR3 DNA sequence: TGTGCCAGCAGCCAACCAGGGGGACAGCCCCAGCATTTT.

This rearrangement joins TRBV5-1 to TRBJ2-3, with D maybe TRBD2 (6 bases). Germline CDR1 is SGHRS and CDR2 is YFSETQ. This CDR3 is built from 17 residues. V lost 1 base and J 2 bases, leaving 17 bases between the germline ends. The CDR3 bases are TGCGCCAGCAGCTTGTTGGGAGGCCCTAGTAACACAGATACGCAGTATTTT. It is translated as CASSLLGGPSNTDTQYF.

V gene TRBV11-2 combines with J gene TRBJ2-1, with 10 bases identical to TRBD2. CDR1 is SGHAT, CDR2 FQNNGV, per germline. This CDR3 is built from 16 residues. The ends lost 2 bases at V and 3 bases at J; junction bases unmatched: 4. CDR3 coding DNA: TGTGCCAGCAGCTTATGGGCTAGCGGGAGCTACAATGAGCAGTTCTTC. Translating it yields CASSLWASGSYNEQFF.

This clone was seen just once. V usage is TRBV5-4 and J usage is TRBJ2-7; maybe TRBD1 (6 bases). V was shortened by 1 base and J by 0 bases, with 11 bases between the two germline ends. CDR1 SGHNT and CDR2 YYREEE come from the germline V gene (reference sequence). The CDR3 runs 15 residues. The CDR3: CASSLSQGFSYEQYF. CDR3 nucleotides: TGTGCCAGCAGCTTGTCACAGGGATTCTCCTACGAGCAGTACTTC.

The chain links TRBV19 to TRBJ2-5; D is perhaps TRBD1 (6 bases). The V end lost 4 bases, the J end lost 5 bases, and 8 bases lay between the germline ends. Germline V gene sequence: CDR1 LNHDA, CDR2 SQIVND (reference sequence). This CDR3 contains 12 residues. The CDR3 bases are TGTGCCAGTAGTACCCAGGGGGAGACCCAGTACTTC. Amino acids: CASSTQGETQYF. The entire variable domain, with the rest obtained from reference TRBV19 and TRBJ2-5, is as follows: DGGITQSPKYLFRKEGQNVTLSCEQNLNHDAMYWYRQDPGQGLRLIYYSQIVNDFQKGDIAEGYSVSREKKESFPLTVTSAQKNPTAFYLCASSTQGETQYFGPGTRLLVL.

V is TRBV15 and J is TRBJ2-7, with D maybe TRBD2 (6 bases). Germline V CDR1 and CDR2: LNHNV, YYDKDF (reference sequence). This CDR3 spans 16 amino acids. The V gene lost 2 bases and the J gene lost 0 bases, with 14 bases spanning the gap. CDR3 in DNA: TGTGCCACCAGCAGAAATCGCGGGACCAGCTCCTACGAGCAGTACTTC. Translating gives CATSRNRGTSSYEQYF.